This T cell receptor (beta chain) is drawn from a study of shared clonotypes between healthy human individuals. Study summary: Three CD4 naive, three CD4 memory, two CD8 naive and one CD8 memory plate were used per donor. Whole-study findings and limits: Represented diversity, genetic and exposure-history alike, was limited by few donors.

The CDR3 is 15 amino acids. V shed 6 bases and J 0 bases; nucleotides not matched to a gene: 4. CDR1 SNHLY and CDR2 FYNNEI come from the germline V gene. Free of recent acute infections or vaccinations, the donors were healthy HIV-negative adults. Naive CD45RA+ and memory CD45RA-negative subsets were split from CD4+ cells. With respect to this clone: As yet, its antigen is unknown. Other DNA sequences of this sample code for an identical CDR3.

Sequencing used immunoSEQ multiplex PCR; TCRdb keeps in-frame clones, though not all of them. This table has approximately 740,000 clones, approximately 74% appearing once. The sequence derives from a woman aged 25 to 45 in good health. The sequenced material came from memory CD4+ T cells sorted from blood. Subset reported: CD45RA-negative fraction. The genes are TRBV2 and TRBJ1-4; 7 bases map to TRBD1. This CDR3 is CASRGQPATNEKLFF. CDR3 nucleotide sequence: TGTGCCAGCAGGGGACAGCCTGCAACTAATGAAAAACTGTTTTTT. The entire variable domain, with the rest obtained from reference TRBV2 and TRBJ1-4, is as follows: EPEVTQTPSHQVTQMGQEVILRCVPISNHLYFYWYRQILGQKVEFLVSFYNNEISEKSEIFDDQFSVERPDGSNFTLKIRSTKLEDSAMYFCASRGQPATNEKLFFGSGTQLSVL.